The 23 T cell receptor beta chains below come from one sample, sequenced in a study of cytomegalovirus exposure and HLA in healthy donors. The study ran its PCR with 60 Vbeta and 13 Jbeta primers. The method was immunoSEQ multiplex PCR; TCRdb's version includes in-frame clones alone and lacks a portion of them. Of around 150,000 clones in the sample, roughly 70% were seen once. The sample comprised PBMCs. The receptors derive from a man between 45 and 60 years old in good health and CMV-seropositive.

The genes are TRBV6-1 and TRBJ2-6; the match to TRBD1 covers 8 bases. In germline, CDR1 is MNHNS, CDR2 SASEGT. The length of the CDR3 is 18 residues. The V gene end was trimmed by 0 bases and the J gene end by 3 bases; junction bases not matched to a gene: 7. This chain's CDR3 is CASSEAKFGTGGANVLTF. The CDR3 DNA is TGTGCCAGCAGTGAAGCAAAGTTCGGGACAGGTGGGGCCAACGTCCTGACTTTC.

V is TRBV2 and J is TRBJ1-1; D gene uncertain. Germline loops: CDR1 SNHLY, CDR2 FYNNEI. Trimming stripped 8 bases from V and 0 bases from J, with 7 bases between. There are 12 residues in the CDR3. The CDR3 protein is CASVLVNTEAFF. The CDR3 DNA reads TGTGCCAGCGTGTTAGTGAACACTGAAGCTTTCTTT.

V is TRBV7-2 and J is TRBJ1-1; D is undetermined. CDR1 and CDR2 from the germline V gene are SGHTA and FQGNSA. V lost 2 bases and J lost 7, with 8 bases in between. The CDR3 is made up of 12 amino acids. The chain's CDR3 is CASSLIGFEAFF. The CDR3, as DNA: TGTGCCAGCAGCTTAATCGGGTTTGAAGCTTTCTTT.

This clone has just a few counts. The chain joins TRBV5-6 to TRBJ1-1; D ambiguous. This CDR3 has 16 amino acids. Between the trimmed V and J ends, which lost 0 bases and 5 bases, there was a span of 17 bases. The germline V gene has CDR1 SGHDT and CDR2 YYEEEE. DNA for the CDR3: TGTGCCAGCAGCTTGGGTTCTGTCCGCCCGGGAACTGAAGCTTTCTTT. Amino acid sequence: CASSLGSVRPGTEAFF.

This clone was observed a single time. The rearrangement uses TRBV4-2 and TRBJ1-1, with D tentatively TRBD1 (6 bases). The germline gives CDR1 LGHNA, CDR2 YNFKEQ. V lost 3 bases and J lost 3, with 11 bases in between. The CDR3 is 14 residues long. Written as DNA, the CDR3 is TGTGCCAGCAGCCAGACAGGCGAAGACACTGAAGCTTTCTTT. It encodes CASSQTGEDTEAFF.

Concerning this clone: The same CDR3 is also encoded by other DNA sequences in this sample. The chain joins TRBV20-1 to TRBJ2-5; D unclear. This CDR3 contains 11 residues. V was pared by 3 bases and J by 0 bases, with 2 bases between. Germline CDR1 reads DFQATT; CDR2 reads SNEGSKA (reference sequence). CDR3: CSASNQETQYF. The CDR3 DNA follows: TGCAGTGCTAGTAACCAAGAGACCCAGTACTTC.

In this sample, this clone turned up once. The CDR3 sequence is CASSEEEGAAYGYTF. The CDR3, as DNA: TGTGCCAGCAGTGAAGAGGAGGGGGCTGCCTATGGCTACACCTTC. The chain links TRBV28 to TRBJ1-2, with 7 nucleotides matching TRBD1. The ends lost 5 bases at V and 4 bases at J; junction bases unmatched: 10. Germline-derived CDR1 and CDR2 are MDHEN and SYDVKM. The CDR3 is 15 amino acids.

Note on this clone: This sample includes further DNA sequences coding for the same CDR3. This sequence joins TRBV5-1 and TRBJ1-1, with 8 positions matching TRBD1. V lost 4 bases and J lost 0; bases outside the gene matches: 5. The germline gives CDR1 SGHRS, CDR2 YFSETQ. The CDR3 totals 15 residues. This CDR3 reads CASSLRQGLNTEAFF. The CDR3 nucleotides are TGCGCCAGCAGCCTTCGACAGGGGCTGAACACTGAAGCTTTCTTT.

The chain joins TRBV7-9 to TRBJ1-5; no firm D call. Deletions cut 5 bases from V and 3 bases from J, with 14 bases between. This CDR3 has 15 residues. CDR1 and CDR2 from the germline V gene are SEHNR and FQNEAQ (reference sequence). The CDR3 coding sequence is TGTGCCAGCAGCCCCAGAGGCTCAGACAATCAGCCCCAGCATTTT. Residues: CASSPRGSDNQPQHF.

J is TRBJ1-5 and V is TRBV7-2; 8 bases map to TRBD1. This CDR3 contains 15 residues. Per germline, CDR1 SGHTA and CDR2 FQGNSA. With 4 bases clipped from V and 2 bases from J, the junction kept 4 bases outside the gene matches. The CDR3 region is CASSSSGGGNQPQHF. The CDR3 nucleotides are TGTGCCAGCAGCTCTTCAGGGGGCGGCAATCAGCCCCAGCATTTT.

This clone was recorded a few times. This sample also contains other DNA sequences that code for the same CDR3. The chain combines TRBV18 with TRBJ2-3, with D maybe TRBD1 (5 bases). V lost 1 base and J 6 bases, leaving 11 bases between the germline ends. CDR1 is KGHSH, CDR2 LQKENI, per germline. The CDR3 is 14 amino acids. CDR3 amino acids: CASSPRQGADTQYF. CDR3 in DNA: TGTGCCAGCTCACCACGGCAGGGTGCGGATACGCAGTATTTT.

In nucleotides, the CDR3 is TGTGCCAGCTCCCCCGGACAGGGTGTGGGGGAAAAACTGTTTTTT. It encodes CASSPGQGVGEKLFF. The V call is TRBV18, the J call TRBJ1-4; 8 nucleotides align to TRBD1. The CDR3 is made up of 15 amino acids. Trimming removed 6 bases from V and 8 bases from J; junction bases left unmatched: 11. Germline V gene sequence: CDR1 KGHSH, CDR2 LQKENI.

There are a few counts of this clone. V and J are TRBV10-2 and TRBJ1-1; maybe TRBD1 (6 bases). The CDR3 loop spans 13 amino acids. V lost 6 bases, J lost 10 bases, and 18 bases lay in between. Germline CDR1 is WSHSY and CDR2 is SAAADI. The CDR3 sequence: CASRPGAVIGAFF. CDR3 nucleotide sequence: TGCGCCAGCAGACCAGGGGCGGTGATCGGAGCTTTCTTT.

Of note for this clone: Other DNA sequences in the sample encode the same CDR3. The CDR3 region is CASSGTGGNQPQHF. CDR3 coding DNA: TGTGCCAGCAGTGGGACCGGAGGGAATCAGCCCCAGCATTTT. The V gene is TRBV2, the J gene TRBJ1-5; D remains ambiguous. The CDR3 is made up of 14 amino acids. The germline CDR1 and CDR2 sequences are SNHLY and FYNNEI. V was clipped by 4 bases and J by 4 bases, with 11 bases between them.

About this clone: Different DNA sequences within this sample yield the same CDR3. V and J are TRBV19 and TRBJ2-5; possibly TRBD2 for D (5 bases). The CDR3 runs 13 residues. From germline, CDR1 is LNHDA and CDR2 SQIVND (reference sequence). Trimming shortened V by 7 bases and J by 3 bases, and 12 bases separated the two germline ends. The CDR3 DNA sequence: TGTGCCAGTAAGGCCAGCGGAGAAGAGACCCAGTACTTC. This encodes CASKASGEETQYF.

The chain combines TRBV4-3 with TRBJ2-1, with D possibly matching TRBD2 (6 bases). The V gene lost 1 base and the J gene lost 0 bases, with 13 bases spanning the gap. The CDR3 is made up of 17 amino acids. The germline V gene encodes CDR1 LGHNA and CDR2 YSLEER. The CDR3 region is CASSQGTTPSSYNEQFF. The CDR3 nucleotides read TGCGCCAGCAGCCAAGGGACTACCCCGAGCTCCTACAATGAGCAGTTCTTC.

This clone has only a few counts. The V and J genes are TRBV5-1 and TRBJ2-2, with D maybe TRBD2 (7 bases). This CDR3 is built from 14 residues. Trimming took off 5 bases at V and 4 bases at J, with 12 bases between the two ends. Germline V gene sequence: CDR1 SGHRS, CDR2 YFSETQ. CDR3 sequence reads: CASSEGGGTGELFF. The CDR3 DNA reads TGCGCCAGCAGTGAAGGGGGGGGCACCGGGGAGCTGTTTTTT. Using reference TRBV5-1 and TRBJ2-2 for the parts outside the CDR3, the full variable domain is KAGVTQTPRYLIKTRGQQVTLSCSPISGHRSVSWYQQTPGQGLQFLFEYFSETQRNKGNFPGRFSGRQFSNSRSEMNVSTLELGDSALYLCASSEGGGTGELFFGEGSRLTVL.

The rearrangement joins TRBV14 to TRBJ2-1; 7 bases map to TRBD2. V was clipped by 0 bases and J by 6 bases; unmatched bases: 8. The length of the CDR3 is 16 residues. Germline V gene data show CDR1 as SGHDN and CDR2 as FVKESK. The CDR3 bases are TGTGCCAGCAGCCAAGAATGGAGCCCGGGGGGCAATGAGCAGTTCTTC. This gives the protein CASSQEWSPGGNEQFF.

This chain joins TRBV4-3 and TRBJ2-7, with 10 bases matching TRBD2. This CDR3 is built from 17 residues. V shed 4 bases, J shed 1 base, and the junction held 10 bases outside the gene matches. Germline CDR1 is LGHNA and CDR2 is YSLEER. This CDR3 reads CASSLGTSAFVSYEQYF. The CDR3 DNA follows: TGCGCCAGCAGCCTTGGGACTAGCGCCTTCGTATCCTACGAGCAGTACTTC.

In regard to this clone: In the same sample, other DNA sequences code for this CDR3. This sequence joins TRBV29-1 and TRBJ1-4, with no clear D. The CDR3 runs to 14 residues. The V gene lost 0 bases and the J gene lost 10 bases, with 15 bases spanning the gap. Per the germline V gene, CDR1 is SQVTM and CDR2 is ANQGSEA. Here the CDR3 reads CSVEDRVALGKLFF. The CDR3 DNA reads TGCAGCGTTGAAGATCGGGTAGCGCTCGGAAAACTGTTTTTT.

This clone was observed a few times. This chain links TRBV7-2 with TRBJ1-2; D gene unclear. V was shortened by 4 bases and J by 8 bases, with 14 bases between the two germline ends. This CDR3 has 13 residues. Germline V gene sequence: CDR1 SGHTA, CDR2 FQGNSA. The CDR3 sequence is CASSSAGYGGYTF. The CDR3 coding sequence is TGTGCCAGCAGCTCCGCAGGCTATGGAGGCTACACCTTC.

V and J are TRBV5-1 and TRBJ1-2; 8 bases are shared with TRBD1. The V gene end was trimmed by 5 bases and the J gene end by 8 bases; junction bases not matched to a gene: 17. Germline loops: CDR1 SGHRS, CDR2 YFSETQ. The CDR3 is 16 amino acids. The CDR3 sequence: CASRGRDRLSGEGYTF. The CDR3 region has the DNA TGCGCCAGCAGGGGGAGGGACAGGTTGAGCGGCGAGGGCTACACCTTC.

As to this clone: At one boundary the junction diverges from the germline segment, which might be a read error. The chain uses TRBV4-2 and TRBJ1-1; D possibly corresponds to TRBD1 (5 bases). Germline CDR1 and CDR2: LGHNA and YNFKEQ. This CDR3 is 16 amino acids long. In DNA, the CDR3 is TGTGGCAGCAGCCAAGAATCTGCTGACCGGAGGGGTAGGGCTTTCTTT. Encoded protein: CGSSQESADRRGRAFF.